This TCR beta chain was sequenced for a study of blood T cell repertoires in COVID-19. V was trimmed by 5 bases and J by 4 bases, leaving 12 bases between them. The V gene's germline CDR1 is SGHAT and CDR2 FQNNGV. This CDR3 contains 14 residues. Clinical history as reported by participants underpinned cohort assignment. Sequencing was performed with immunoSEQ multiplex PCR; in TCRdb, only in-frame clones are kept and a portion is missing. The sample has about 430,000 clones, 80% to 90% seen once. V gene TRBV11-2 combines with J gene TRBJ1-5, with unresolved D. The sample was PBMCs or T cells enriched from blood (not recorded which). This TCR was sampled from a man under 40 who had recovered from COVID-19. The CDR3 region has the DNA TGTGCCAGCAGCATAGGAGGGAAAAATCAGCCCCAGCATTTT. Encoded protein: CASSIGGKNQPQHF.